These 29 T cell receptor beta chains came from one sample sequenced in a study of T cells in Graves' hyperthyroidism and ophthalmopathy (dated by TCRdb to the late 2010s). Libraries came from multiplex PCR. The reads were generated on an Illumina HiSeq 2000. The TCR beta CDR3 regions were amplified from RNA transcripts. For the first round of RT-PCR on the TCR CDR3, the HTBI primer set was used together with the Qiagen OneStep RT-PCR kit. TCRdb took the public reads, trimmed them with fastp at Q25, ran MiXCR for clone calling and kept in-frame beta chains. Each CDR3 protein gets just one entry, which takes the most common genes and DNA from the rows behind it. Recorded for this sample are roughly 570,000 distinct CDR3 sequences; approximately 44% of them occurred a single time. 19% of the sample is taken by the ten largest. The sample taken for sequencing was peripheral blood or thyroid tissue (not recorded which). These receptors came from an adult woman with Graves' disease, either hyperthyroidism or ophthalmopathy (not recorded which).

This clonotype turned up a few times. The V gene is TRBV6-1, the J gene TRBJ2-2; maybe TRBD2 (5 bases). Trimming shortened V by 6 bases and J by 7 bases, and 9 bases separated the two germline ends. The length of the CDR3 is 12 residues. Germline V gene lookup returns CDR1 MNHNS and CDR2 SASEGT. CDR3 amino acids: CASRMEDGELFF. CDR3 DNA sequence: TGTGCCAGCAGAATGGAGGACGGGGAGCTGTTTTTT.

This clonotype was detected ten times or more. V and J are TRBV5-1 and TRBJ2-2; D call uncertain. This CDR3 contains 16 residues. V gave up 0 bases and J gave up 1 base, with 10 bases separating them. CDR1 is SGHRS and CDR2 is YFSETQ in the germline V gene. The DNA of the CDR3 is TGCGCCAGCAGCTTGGGGGTGACTGAGAACACCGGGGAGCTGTTTTTT. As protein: CASSLGVTENTGELFF. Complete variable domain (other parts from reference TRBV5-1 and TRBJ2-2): KAGVTQTPRYLIKTRGQQVTLSCSPISGHRSVSWYQQTPGQGLQFLFEYFSETQRNKGNFPGRFSGRQFSNSRSEMNVSTLELGDSALYLCASSLGVTENTGELFFGEGSRLTVL.

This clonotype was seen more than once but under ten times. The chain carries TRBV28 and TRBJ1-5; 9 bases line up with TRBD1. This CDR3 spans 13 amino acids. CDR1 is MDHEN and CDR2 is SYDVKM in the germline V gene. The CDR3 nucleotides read TGTGGGACCCTGGACAGGGGAGATCAGCCCCAGCATTTT. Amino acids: CGTLDRGDQPQHF.

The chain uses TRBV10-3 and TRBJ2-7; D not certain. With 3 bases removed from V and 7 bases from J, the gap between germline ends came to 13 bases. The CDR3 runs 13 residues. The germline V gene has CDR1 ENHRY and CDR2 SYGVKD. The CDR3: CAISDQRFTEQYF. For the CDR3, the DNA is TGTGCCATCAGTGATCAAAGGTTTACAGAGCAGTACTTC.

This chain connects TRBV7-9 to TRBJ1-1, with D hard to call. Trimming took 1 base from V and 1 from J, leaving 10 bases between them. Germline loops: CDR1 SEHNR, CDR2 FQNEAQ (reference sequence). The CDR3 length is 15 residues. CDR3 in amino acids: CASSLEILKNTEAFF. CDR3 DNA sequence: TGTGCCAGCAGCTTAGAGATCCTTAAGAACACTGAAGCTTTCTTT.

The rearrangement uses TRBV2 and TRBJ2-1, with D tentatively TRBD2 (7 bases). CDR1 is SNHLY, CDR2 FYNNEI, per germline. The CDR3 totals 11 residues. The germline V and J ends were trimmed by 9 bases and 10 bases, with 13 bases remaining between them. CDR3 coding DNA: TGTGCCAGGGGGGGGGCTGGGGAGCAGTTCTTC. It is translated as CARGGAGEQFF.

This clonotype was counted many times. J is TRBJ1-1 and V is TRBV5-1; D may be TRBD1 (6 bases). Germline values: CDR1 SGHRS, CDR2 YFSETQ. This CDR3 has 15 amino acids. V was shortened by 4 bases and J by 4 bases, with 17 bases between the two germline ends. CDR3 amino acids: CASSPEGGAGTEAFF. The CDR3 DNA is TGCGCCAGCAGCCCGGAAGGGGGGGCCGGCACTGAAGCTTTCTTT.

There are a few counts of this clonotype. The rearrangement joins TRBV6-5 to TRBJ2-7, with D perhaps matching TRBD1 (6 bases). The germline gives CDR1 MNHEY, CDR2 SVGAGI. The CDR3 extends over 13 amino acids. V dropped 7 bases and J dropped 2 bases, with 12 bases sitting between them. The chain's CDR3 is CASTSNRAYEQYF. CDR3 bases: TGTGCCAGCACCTCTAACAGGGCCTACGAGCAGTACTTC.

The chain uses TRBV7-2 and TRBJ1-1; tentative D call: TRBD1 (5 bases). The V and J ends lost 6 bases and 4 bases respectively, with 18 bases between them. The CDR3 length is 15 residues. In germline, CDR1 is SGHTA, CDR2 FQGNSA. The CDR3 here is CASRISGFVGTEAFF. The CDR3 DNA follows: TGTGCCAGCAGGATCTCAGGGTTTGTGGGCACTGAAGCTTTCTTT.

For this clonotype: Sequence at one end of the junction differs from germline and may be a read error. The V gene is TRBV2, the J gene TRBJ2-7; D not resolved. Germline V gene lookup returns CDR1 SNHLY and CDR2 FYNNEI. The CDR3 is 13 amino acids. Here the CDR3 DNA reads TGTGTCAGCAGAGAACGCATCACCTACGAGCAGTACTTC. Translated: CVSRERITYEQYF.

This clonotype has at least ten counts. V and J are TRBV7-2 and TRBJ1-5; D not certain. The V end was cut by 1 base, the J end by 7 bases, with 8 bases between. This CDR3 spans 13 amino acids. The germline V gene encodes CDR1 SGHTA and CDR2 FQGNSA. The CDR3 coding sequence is TGTGCCAGCAGCTTAGGTCGGTCCCAGCCCCAGCATTTT. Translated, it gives CASSLGRSQPQHF.

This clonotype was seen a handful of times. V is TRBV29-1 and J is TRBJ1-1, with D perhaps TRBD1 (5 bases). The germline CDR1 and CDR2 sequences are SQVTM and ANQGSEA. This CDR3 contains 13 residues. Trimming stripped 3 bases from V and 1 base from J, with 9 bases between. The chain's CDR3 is CSVDGQGNTEAFF. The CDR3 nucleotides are TGCAGCGTTGATGGGCAGGGGAACACTGAAGCTTTCTTT. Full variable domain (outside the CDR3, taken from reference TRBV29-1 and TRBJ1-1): SAVISQKPSRDICQRGTSLTIQCQVDSQVTMMFWYRQQPGQSLTLIATANQGSEATYESGFVIDKFPISRPNLTFSTLTVSNMSPEDSSIYLCSVDGQGNTEAFFGQGTRLTVV.

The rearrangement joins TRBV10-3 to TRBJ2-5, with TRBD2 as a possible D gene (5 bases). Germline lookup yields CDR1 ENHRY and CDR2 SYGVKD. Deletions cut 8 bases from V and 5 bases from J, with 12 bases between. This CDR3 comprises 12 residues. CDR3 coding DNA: TGTGCCATCGGACTCCCGGAGGAGACCCAGTACTTC. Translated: CAIGLPEETQYF.

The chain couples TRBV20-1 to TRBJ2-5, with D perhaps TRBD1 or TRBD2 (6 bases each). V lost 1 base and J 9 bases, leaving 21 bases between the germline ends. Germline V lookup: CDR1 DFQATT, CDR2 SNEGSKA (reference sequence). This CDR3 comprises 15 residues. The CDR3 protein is CSARAPEGGVQPQYF. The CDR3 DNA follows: TGCAGTGCTAGAGCACCGGAGGGGGGAGTTCAGCCCCAGTACTTC.

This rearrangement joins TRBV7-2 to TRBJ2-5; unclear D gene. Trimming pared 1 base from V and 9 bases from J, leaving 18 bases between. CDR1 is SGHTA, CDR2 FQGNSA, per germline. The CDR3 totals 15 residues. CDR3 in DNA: TGTGCCAGCAGCTTAGTATCTTATAGCAATCAGCCCCAGTACTTC. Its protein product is CASSLVSYSNQPQYF.

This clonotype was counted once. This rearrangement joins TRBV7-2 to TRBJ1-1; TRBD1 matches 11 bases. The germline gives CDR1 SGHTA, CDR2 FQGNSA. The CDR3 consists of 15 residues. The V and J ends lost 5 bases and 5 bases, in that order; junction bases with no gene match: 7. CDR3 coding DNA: TGTGCCAGCAGCCTCGGACAGGGGGCGAAGACTGAAGCTTTCTTT. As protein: CASSLGQGAKTEAFF. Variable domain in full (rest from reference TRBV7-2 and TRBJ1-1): GAGVSQSPSNKVTEKGKDVELRCDPISGHTALYWYRQSLGQGLEFLIYFQGNSAPDKSGLPSDRFSAERTGGSVSTLTIQRTQQEDSAVYLCASSLGQGAKTEAFFGQGTRLTVV.

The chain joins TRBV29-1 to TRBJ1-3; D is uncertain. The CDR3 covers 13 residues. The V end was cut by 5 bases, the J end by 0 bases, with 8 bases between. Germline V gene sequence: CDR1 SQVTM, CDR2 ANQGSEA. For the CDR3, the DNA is TGCAGCGTTTGGGCAGACTCTGGAAACACCATATATTTT. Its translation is CSVWADSGNTIYF.

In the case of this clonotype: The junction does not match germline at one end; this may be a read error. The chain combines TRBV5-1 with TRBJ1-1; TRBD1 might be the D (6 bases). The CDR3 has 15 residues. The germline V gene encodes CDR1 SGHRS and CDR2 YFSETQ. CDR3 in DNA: TGTGCCAGCAGCCAAGGAATCCAGGGGATGACTGAAGCTTTCTTT. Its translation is CASSQGIQGMTEAFF.

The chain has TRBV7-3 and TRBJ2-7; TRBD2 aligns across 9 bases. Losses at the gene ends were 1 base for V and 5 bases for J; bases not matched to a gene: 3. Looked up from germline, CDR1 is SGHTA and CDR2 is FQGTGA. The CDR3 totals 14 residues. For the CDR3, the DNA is TGTGCCAGCAGCTTAATAGCGGGAGTCAACGAGCAGTACTTC. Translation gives CASSLIAGVNEQYF. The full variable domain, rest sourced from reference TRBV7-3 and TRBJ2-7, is GAGVSQTPSNKVTEKGKYVELRCDPISGHTALYWYRQSLGQGPEFLIYFQGTGAADDSGLPNDRFFAVRPEGSVSTLKIQRTERGDSAVYLCASSLIAGVNEQYFGPGTRLTVT.

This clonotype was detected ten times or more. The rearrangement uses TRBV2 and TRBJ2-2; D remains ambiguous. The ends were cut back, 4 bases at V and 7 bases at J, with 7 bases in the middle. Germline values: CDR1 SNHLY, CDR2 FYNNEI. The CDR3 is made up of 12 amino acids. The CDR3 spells CASSVSVGELFF. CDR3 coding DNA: TGTGCCAGCAGTGTATCGGTCGGGGAGCTGTTTTTT.

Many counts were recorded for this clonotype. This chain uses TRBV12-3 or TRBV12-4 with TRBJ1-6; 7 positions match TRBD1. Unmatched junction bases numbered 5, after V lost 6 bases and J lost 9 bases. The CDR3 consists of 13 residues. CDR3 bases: TGTGCCAGCAGCGACAGGGAAAGTTCACCCCTCCACTTT. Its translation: CASSDRESSPLHF.

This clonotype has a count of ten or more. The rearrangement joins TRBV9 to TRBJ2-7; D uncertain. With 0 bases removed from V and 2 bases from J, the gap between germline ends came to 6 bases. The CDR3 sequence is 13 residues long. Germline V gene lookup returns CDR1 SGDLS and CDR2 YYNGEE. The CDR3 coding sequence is TGTGCCAGCAGCGTAGGGAGTACCTACGAGCAGTACTTC. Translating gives CASSVGSTYEQYF.

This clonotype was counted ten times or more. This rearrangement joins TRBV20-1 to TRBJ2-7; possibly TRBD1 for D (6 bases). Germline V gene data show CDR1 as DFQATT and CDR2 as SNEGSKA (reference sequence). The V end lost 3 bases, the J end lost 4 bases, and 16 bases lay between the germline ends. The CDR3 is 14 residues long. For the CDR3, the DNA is TGCAGTGCTAGGGGTCGGGACACAGGTTACGAGCAGTACTTC. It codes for CSARGRDTGYEQYF.

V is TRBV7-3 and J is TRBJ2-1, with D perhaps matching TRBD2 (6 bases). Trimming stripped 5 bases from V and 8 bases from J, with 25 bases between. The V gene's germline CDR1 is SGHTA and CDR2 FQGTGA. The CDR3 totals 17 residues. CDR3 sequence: CASSGTYPGLKMDEQFF. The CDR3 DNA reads TGTGCCAGCAGCGGAACGTATCCGGGACTTAAAATGGATGAGCAGTTCTTC.

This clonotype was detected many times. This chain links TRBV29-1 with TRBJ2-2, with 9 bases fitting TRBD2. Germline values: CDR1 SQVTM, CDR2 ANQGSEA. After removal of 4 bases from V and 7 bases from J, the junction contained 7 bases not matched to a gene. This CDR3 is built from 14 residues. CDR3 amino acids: CSVVGLAVGGELFF. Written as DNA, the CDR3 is TGCAGCGTTGTGGGACTAGCAGTTGGCGGGGAGCTGTTTTTT.

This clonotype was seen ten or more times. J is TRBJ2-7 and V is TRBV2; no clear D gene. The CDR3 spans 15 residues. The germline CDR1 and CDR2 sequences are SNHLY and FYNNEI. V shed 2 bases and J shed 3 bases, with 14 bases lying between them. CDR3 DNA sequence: TGTGCCAGCAGTGAATATGGGCCATTGCTCTACGAGCAGTACTTC. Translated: CASSEYGPLLYEQYF.

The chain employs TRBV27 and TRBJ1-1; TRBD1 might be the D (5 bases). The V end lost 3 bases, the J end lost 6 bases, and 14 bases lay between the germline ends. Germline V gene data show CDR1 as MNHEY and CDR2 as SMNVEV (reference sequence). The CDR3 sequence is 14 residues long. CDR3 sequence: CASSLGGTAPEAFF. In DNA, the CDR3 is TGTGCCAGCAGTTTGGGGGGGACGGCACCTGAAGCTTTCTTT.

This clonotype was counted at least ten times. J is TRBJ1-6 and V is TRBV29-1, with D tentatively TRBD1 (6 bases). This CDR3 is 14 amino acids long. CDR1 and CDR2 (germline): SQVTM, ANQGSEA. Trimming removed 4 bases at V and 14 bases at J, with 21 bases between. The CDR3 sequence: CSVVWEQGGSALHF. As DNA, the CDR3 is TGCAGCGTTGTGTGGGAACAGGGCGGATCGGCCCTCCACTTT.

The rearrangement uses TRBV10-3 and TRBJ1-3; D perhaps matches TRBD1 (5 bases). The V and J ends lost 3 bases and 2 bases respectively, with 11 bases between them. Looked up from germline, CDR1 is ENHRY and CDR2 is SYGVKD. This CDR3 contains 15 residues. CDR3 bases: TGTGCCATCAGTGAATCCCAGGGCCCTGGAAACACCATATATTTT. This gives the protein CAISESQGPGNTIYF.